This is a list of T cell receptor beta chains from one sample in a study of radiation and T cells in renal cell carcinoma. Profiled with immunoSEQ multiplex PCR; TCRdb holds only in-frame clones, not every one. The repertoire holds about 25,000 clones, with roughly 60% as singletons. Sequenced material: tumor tissue, taken from a patient whose treatment was nephrectomy without radiotherapy. The source of these receptors is a man aged 35 to 55 with renal cell carcinoma. The CDR3 runs from the conserved cysteine through the conserved F or W. The order of the fields is V gene, D gene, clone size, J gene, CDR3 DNA, CDR3 protein. D genes are given only for firm matches. Clone size is stated in some rows and not others, as once, few, many or a class when expanded.

TRBV7-6	TRBD1	NA	TRBJ1-1	TGTGCCAGCAGCTTAGGAGGCAGGGGGCATGCTTTCTTT	CASSLGGRGHAFF
TRBV9	NA	NA	TRBJ2-1	TGTGCCAGCAGCGTAAAGACAAGCTCCTACAATGAGCAGTTCTTC	CASSVKTSSYNEQFF
TRBV2	NA	NA	TRBJ1-5	TGTGCCAGCAGTGAACGGGCGTCTCTCTATAGCAATCAGCCCCAGCATTTT	CASSERASLYSNQPQHF
TRBV29-1	TRBD1	NA	TRBJ1-2	TGCAGCGCCCGGTCTACCGGGACAGGGAATAGTGGCTACACCTTC	CSARSTGTGNSGYTF
TRBV6-5	TRBD2	NA	TRBJ2-7	TGTGCCAGCAGTCGCGGGAGCCAGGCCGAGCAGTACTTC	CASSRGSQAEQYF
TRBV7-9	NA	NA	TRBJ1-1	TGTGCCAGCAGCTCTCCAGGAGGAATGAACACTGAAGCTTTCTTT	CASSSPGGMNTEAFF
TRBV7-9	NA	NA	TRBJ1-1	TGTGCCAGCAGCTTAGGTGTGGGAGTTTCGAACACTGAAGCTTTCTTT	CASSLGVGVSNTEAFF
TRBV29-1	NA	NA	TRBJ1-2	TGCAGCGTCGGGCAGGACTATGGCTACACCTTC	CSVGQDYGYTF
TRBV5-4	NA	few	TRBJ2-2	TGTGCCAGCAGCTTTGATAAGGGTTCGGAGCTGTTTTTT	CASSFDKGSELFF
TRBV27	NA	medium-sized	TRBJ1-1	TGTGCCAGCAGCCCAGGGGAAGGGTTAAGGTACACTGAAGCTTTCTTT	CASSPGEGLRYTEAFF
TRBV6-5	NA	few	TRBJ1-3	TGTGCCAGCAGTTACTCGATACAGCTTGGAAACACCATATATTTT	CASSYSIQLGNTIYF
TRBV7-2	NA	NA	TRBJ2-3	TGTGCCAGCAGCTTACGCCCCTCCCTGACTGGCACAGATACGCAGTATTTT	CASSLRPSLTGTDTQYF
TRBV28	NA	few	TRBJ2-2	TGTGCCAGCAGTTCGTTACAGGGACGGGACACCGGGGAGCTGTTTTTT	CASSSLQGRDTGELFF
TRBV1	NA	NA	TRBJ2-7	TGCACCAGCAGCCAAGATCAAGGAGCGGGAGAAAGCGAGCAGTACTTC	CTSSQDQGAGESEQYF
TRBV4-1	NA	NA	TRBJ1-1	TGCGCCAGCAGCCATTTGACAGGGAACACTGAAGCTTTCTTT	CASSHLTGNTEAFF
TRBV19	NA	NA	TRBJ1-5	TGTGCCAGTAGTATAGGCACCGGGTATAGCAATCAGCCCCAGCATTTT	CASSIGTGYSNQPQHF
TRBV6-1	NA	once	TRBJ2-7	TGTGCCAGCAGTGAGAGGCCTCCACAGTACTTC	CASSERPPQYF
TRBV27	NA	NA	TRBJ2-2	TGTGCCAGCAGTTTACTGGGGAACACCGGGGAGCTGTTTTTT	CASSLLGNTGELFF
TRBV5-5	TRBD1	NA	TRBJ1-1	TGTGCCAGCAGCTTGCCGGTCGACAGGGTGAACACTGAAGCTTTCTTT	CASSLPVDRVNTEAFF
TRBV2	TRBD1	NA	TRBJ1-4	TGTGCCAGCAGTGCAAACAGGGGGCGCGTTGAAAAACTGTTTTTT	CASSANRGRVEKLFF
TRBV28	NA	NA	TRBJ2-1	TGTGCCAGCAGTTTCTTCAAAAGGGGTCAACTCTACAATGAGCAGTTCTTC	CASSFFKRGQLYNEQFF
TRBV6-5	NA	NA	TRBJ1-2	TGTGCCAGCAGTAGGGGGGAGGGATACTATGGCTACACCTTC	CASSRGEGYYGYTF
TRBV28	TRBD1	NA	TRBJ2-7	TGTGCCAGCAGTCCCACCGGGACAGGGTCCTACGAGCAGTACTTC	CASSPTGTGSYEQYF
TRBV27	NA	NA	TRBJ1-2	TGTGCCAGCAGTTCGGGGCCATTGTATGGCTACACCTTC	CASSSGPLYGYTF
TRBV15	NA	NA	TRBJ1-5	TGTGCCACCAGCGAGCTGTCTAGCAATCAGCCCCAGCATTTT	CATSELSSNQPQHF
TRBV29-1	NA	NA	TRBJ1-1	TGCAGCGCTCAACAGGGGAACACTGAAGCTTTCTTT	CSAQQGNTEAFF
TRBV27	NA	NA	TRBJ2-1	TGTGCCAGCAGTTTATCGAGCAGGTTGAATGAGCAGTTCTTC	CASSLSSRLNEQFF
TRBV28	NA	NA	TRBJ1-1	TGTGCCAGCAGTCCGCGCCTTAACACTGAAGCTTTCTTT	CASSPRLNTEAFF
TRBV30	TRBD1	NA	TRBJ2-6	TGTGCCTGGAGTTTAGGGGGCCCTGGGGCCAACGTCCTGACTTTC	CAWSLGGPGANVLTF
TRBV7-9	NA	medium-sized	TRBJ2-3	TGTGCCAGCAGCTTATCAGTGACAGATACGCAGTATTTT	CASSLSVTDTQYF
TRBV4-3	TRBD1	few	TRBJ2-2	TGCGCCAGCAGCTTGGGACAGGGGGCCGGGGAGCTGTTTTTT	CASSLGQGAGELFF
TRBV11-2	TRBD2	NA	TRBJ2-7	TGTGCCAGCAGCCCCGGGACTAGCGCAGGGGTCGAGCAGTACTTC	CASSPGTSAGVEQYF
TRBV25-1	TRBD1	medium-sized	TRBJ2-2	TGTGCCAGCAGTGGGACAGGGGACACCGGGGAGCTGTTTTTT	CASSGTGDTGELFF
TRBV7-2	NA	NA	TRBJ1-6	TGTGCCAGCAGCTTAGCAACAGGGAATCTTTCACCCCTCCACTTT	CASSLATGNLSPLHF
TRBV19	TRBD1	many	TRBJ1-1	TGTGCCACAAAAACAGGGGACGCGTTGAACACTGAAGCTTTCTTT	CATKTGDALNTEAFF
TRBV4-3	TRBD1	NA	TRBJ1-6	TGCGCCAGCAGCCAAGCAACAGGGGAATATAATTCACCCCTCCACTTT	CASSQATGEYNSPLHF
TRBV5-6	TRBD2	large	TRBJ2-5	TGTGCCAGCAGCCCCGGGGGGTACCAAGAGACCCAGTACTTC	CASSPGGYQETQYF
TRBV2	NA	medium-sized	TRBJ2-1	TGTGCCAGCAGTGAATTAAAGGCCGGGGAGCAGTTCTTC	CASSELKAGEQFF
TRBV28	NA	medium-sized	TRBJ1-4	TGTGCCAGCATACCCCACGTCGATAAACTGTTTTTT	CASIPHVDKLFF
TRBV4-3	TRBD1	NA	TRBJ2-3	TGCGCCAGCAGCCAAGGGTGGGGACAGGGGGCTGATACGCAGTATTTT	CASSQGWGQGADTQYF
TRBV19	NA	NA	TRBJ1-2	TGTGCCAGTAGTTCCCCTCGGACAGAGCCCTATGGTGACACCTTC	CASSSPRTEPYGDTF
TRBV2	NA	few	TRBJ1-1	TGTGCCAGCAGTGAGGACGGATACACTGAAGCTTTCTTT	CASSEDGYTEAFF
TRBV15	NA	NA	TRBJ2-5	TGTGCCACCAGCAGAGGGGAAAGGGAGACCCAGTACTTC	CATSRGERETQYF
TRBV19	NA	NA	TRBJ2-7	TGTGCCAGTAGTCCCGACTACCCAGGAAGAGGCAGCTCCTACGAGCAGTACTTC	CASSPDYPGRGSSYEQYF
TRBV29-1	TRBD1	NA	TRBJ2-3	TGCAGCGTCGACAGGGTTAGCACAGATACGCAGTATTTT	CSVDRVSTDTQYF
TRBV18	NA	NA	TRBJ2-7	TGTGCCAGCTCACCAGGCTACGAGCAGTACTTC	CASSPGYEQYF
TRBV7-2	TRBD2	once	TRBJ2-3	TGTGCCAGCAGCTCGGGACTAGCGGGCGGCACAGATACGCAGTATTTT	CASSSGLAGGTDTQYF
TRBV6-1	NA	NA	TRBJ2-3	TGTGCCAGCAGTGAAAACTGGAGAGATACGCAGTATTTT	CASSENWRDTQYF
TRBV5-4	TRBD2	NA	TRBJ2-2	TGTGCCAGCACCCCCCCGGGTAGCGGGGGCTCGAACACCGGGGAGCTGTTTTTT	CASTPPGSGGSNTGELFF
TRBV7-9	NA	NA	TRBJ1-2	TGTGCCAGCAGCTTAGGCCGAGGTGGGGCTAACGGAAGCCATGGCTACACCTTC	CASSLGRGGANGSHGYTF
TRBV5-1	NA	NA	TRBJ2-2	TGCGCCAGCAGCGCCCGGGACTGGTACACCGGGGAGCTGTTTTTT	CASSARDWYTGELFF
TRBV27	NA	NA	TRBJ2-7	TGTGCCAGCAGTGACCGGAGGGCATCCTACTACGAGCAGTACTTC	CASSDRRASYYEQYF
TRBV7-9	NA	NA	TRBJ2-3	TGTGCCAGCATTGCGACTAGAGGCACAGATACGCAGTATTTT	CASIATRGTDTQYF
TRBV30	NA	NA	TRBJ1-2	TGTGCCTGGAGTGCGACCCACAGTTTGGGTTATGGCTACACCTTC	CAWSATHSLGYGYTF
TRBV2	NA	NA	TRBJ1-6	TGTGCCAGCTGCCCCGAGGTCGCATCCCTCCACTTT	CASCPEVASLHF
TRBV18	TRBD2	NA	TRBJ2-1	TGTGCCAGCTCTACAAGGACTAGCGCAATCAATGAGCAGTTCTTC	CASSTRTSAINEQFF
TRBV6-5	NA	few	TRBJ1-1	TGTGCCAGCAGTATACAGAGGGACACTGAAGCTTTCTTT	CASSIQRDTEAFF